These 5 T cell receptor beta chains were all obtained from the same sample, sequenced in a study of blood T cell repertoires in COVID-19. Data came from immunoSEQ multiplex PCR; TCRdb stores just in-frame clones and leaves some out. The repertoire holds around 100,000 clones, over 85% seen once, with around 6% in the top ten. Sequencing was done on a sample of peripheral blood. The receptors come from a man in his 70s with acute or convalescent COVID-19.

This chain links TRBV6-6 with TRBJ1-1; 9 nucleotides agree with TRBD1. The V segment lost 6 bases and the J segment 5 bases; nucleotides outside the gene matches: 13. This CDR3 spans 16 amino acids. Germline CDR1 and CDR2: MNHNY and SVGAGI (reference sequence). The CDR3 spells CASRNLGQGKGTEAFF. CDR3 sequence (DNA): TGTGCCAGCAGAAACCTTGGACAGGGGAAAGGGACTGAAGCTTTCTTT.

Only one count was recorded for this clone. The DNA of the CDR3 is TGTGCCAGCAGTGTAGGCCATGCGGTGGATGAAAAACTGTTTTTT. Its translation: CASSVGHAVDEKLFF. The chain combines TRBV2 with TRBJ1-4; D ambiguous. Germline CDR1 SNHLY, CDR2 FYNNEI. The CDR3 is 15 amino acids. Trimming pared 4 bases from V and 6 bases from J, leaving 15 bases between.

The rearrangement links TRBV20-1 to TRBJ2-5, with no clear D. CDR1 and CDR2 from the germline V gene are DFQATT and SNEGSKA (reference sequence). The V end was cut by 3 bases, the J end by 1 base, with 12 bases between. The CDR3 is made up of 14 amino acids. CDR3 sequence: CSASLVQFQETQYF. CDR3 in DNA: TGCAGTGCTAGTCTCGTACAGTTCCAAGAGACCCAGTACTTC.

CDR3 loop: CASSLNRGSTEAFF. CDR3 DNA sequence: TGTGCCAGCAGCTTGAACAGGGGATCCACTGAAGCTTTCTTT. The J gene is TRBJ1-1, the V gene TRBV5-4, with 7 bases lining up with TRBD1. The CDR3 loop spans 14 amino acids. Germline V CDR1 and CDR2: SGHNT, YYREEE (reference sequence). V was clipped by 1 base and J by 4 bases; unmatched bases: 4.

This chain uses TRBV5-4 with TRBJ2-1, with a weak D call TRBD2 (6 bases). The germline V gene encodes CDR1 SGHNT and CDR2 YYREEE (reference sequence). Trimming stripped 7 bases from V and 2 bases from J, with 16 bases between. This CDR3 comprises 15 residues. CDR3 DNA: TGTGCCAGCGAGGTCGGCGGGGTTACCTACAATGAGCAGTTCTTC. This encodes CASEVGGVTYNEQFF.